The rows below give T cell receptor beta chains drawn from one sample of a study of T-cell memory formation after mild COVID-19. Each CDR3 protein is one row after TCRdb ran MiXCR on the 5' RACE reads. The table records 410,000 or so distinct CDR3 sequences, 20% to 30% of them present only once. Material for sequencing was PBMCs or a T cell subset sorted from them (not recorded which). These receptors were collected from an adult woman who had mild COVID-19 (a few samples of this study predate the infection). Cell type and time point are not known. CDR3s include the opening cysteine and the closing phenylalanine or tryptophan. A D gene is named only where the DNA matches it firmly. Rows give clone size only sometimes, using once, few, many, or a class for an expanded clone.

clone_size	v_call	d_call	j_call	cdr3_aa	cdr3_nt
NA	TRBV25-1	NA	TRBJ1-2	CASSPGQFYGYTF	TGTGCCAGCAGTCCCGGACAGTTCTATGGCTACACCTTC
NA	TRBV7-9	NA	TRBJ1-1	CASRGAPTAGTEAFF	TGTGCCAGCAGGGGGGCGCCGACGGCGGGGACTGAAGCTTTCTTT
NA	TRBV11-3	NA	TRBJ2-1	CASSLVLERASANEQFF	TGTGCCAGCAGCTTAGTCCTGGAGAGGGCCTCAGCCAATGAGCAGTTCTTC
few	TRBV3-1	NA	TRBJ2-5	CASSRPNRVRETQYF	TGTGCCAGCAGCCGACCGAACAGGGTGCGAGAGACCCAGTACTTC
few	TRBV7-9	NA	TRBJ2-2	CASSLAEGPPRELFF	TGTGCCAGCAGCTTAGCGGAAGGCCCTCCCCGGGAGCTGTTTTTT
NA	TRBV14	TRBD2	TRBJ2-5	CASSRGGNQETQYF	TGTGCCAGCAGCCGCGGGGGAAACCAAGAGACCCAGTACTTC
NA	TRBV9	NA	TRBJ1-6	CASSPTLDPYSPLHF	TGTGCCAGCAGCCCCACCCTGGACCCGTATTCACCCCTCCACTTT
few	TRBV20-1	NA	TRBJ1-2	CSASRQDGGYTF	TGCAGTGCTAGCCGACAGGACGGTGGCTACACCTTC
NA	TRBV29-1	NA	TRBJ2-7	CSVTTRGTYEQYF	TGCAGCGTTACGACGAGGGGCACCTACGAGCAGTACTTC
NA	TRBV7-8	NA	TRBJ2-7	CASSSHRDSYEQYF	TGTGCCAGCAGCTCCCACAGGGACTCCTACGAGCAGTACTTC
NA	TRBV15	NA	TRBJ1-3	CATSQRTATSGNTIYF	TGTGCCACCAGTCAACGGACAGCCACCTCTGGAAACACCATATATTTT
NA	TRBV12-3/TRBV12-4	TRBD1	TRBJ2-3	CASSPRQGQNTDTQYF	TGTGCCAGCAGTCCGCGACAGGGTCAAAACACAGATACGCAGTATTTT
few	TRBV25-1	TRBD1	TRBJ1-1	CASRAPPGQANTEAFF	TGTGCCAGCAGGGCCCCCCCGGGACAGGCGAACACTGAAGCTTTCTTT
NA	TRBV12-3/TRBV12-4	NA	TRBJ2-7	CASSLSPPAQLFYEQYF	TGTGCCAGCAGTTTATCCCCCCCCGCTCAACTCTTCTACGAGCAGTACTTC
NA	TRBV5-1	TRBD2	TRBJ2-1	CASSRLAVDNEQFF	TGCGCCAGCAGCCGACTAGCGGTGGACAATGAGCAGTTCTTC
once	TRBV19	TRBD1	TRBJ1-5	CASTGPGQISNQPQHF	TGTGCCAGTACTGGCCCGGGACAGATTAGCAATCAGCCCCAGCATTTT